This T cell receptor (beta chain) was retrieved from a study of blood T cell repertoires in COVID-19 (TCRdb year 2020). Study-level background: Samples from collaborators originated in the United States, Italy and Spain and spanned both the acute and convalescent phases of COVID-19. The prospective study material was composed of cDNA or gDNA derived from T cells, B-cell-depleted T cells, or PBMCs. Deeply sampled blood TCRbeta repertoires from subjects exposed to, actively infected with, or recovered from COVID-19 were included in the dataset. A freely available public database, intended as a resource for researchers studying the immune response to SARS-CoV-2, is where the repertoires were released. The samples were drawn from the first 160 participants of the ongoing ImmuneRACE study and from 1,254 subjects provided by 6 global collaborators. The sample metadata nearly always contained a de-identified subject ID, COVID-19 status, age in years and sex. Where available, HLA class I and class II types were obtained from metadata supplied by the sample provider rather than from assay-based typing.

V loses 1 base of germline sequence and J loses 3 bases, and the interval between the two ends is 6 bases. CDR1 and CDR2 were assigned from the germline V gene as MGHRA and YSYEKL. The CDR3 spans 13 residues, from the cysteine through the phenylalanine. Only the CDR3 portion is preserved as DNA: 39 bases, with reading frame beginning at the first base. Each collaborating institution followed its own protocols to collect whole blood in K2EDTA tubes. For TCRbeta analysis, collaborator samples were shipped as frozen whole blood, as isolated PBMCs, or as DNA extracted from either sample type. General conclusions and limits of the study: Clinical and demographic metadata were provided uncurated, with the amount varying by source and participant.

The immunoSEQ Assay, a bias-controlled multiplex PCR, was used to amplify TCRbeta CDR3 regions from genomic DNA. The paper's processing steps were these. The number of nucleated cells in each sample was estimated by amplification of reference gene primers within the assay. Sequence reads were collapsed and filtered to measure the absolute abundance of every unique TCRbeta CDR3 rearrangement. For each sample, productive Simpson clonality was calculated as the square root of Simpson's diversity index across productive rearrangements. TCRdb took over this immuneACCESS table, retaining in-frame rearrangements with V and J assigned. Such tables are incomplete; in checked studies, under half of the missing clones stem from an unresolved V gene, and the remainder is unexplained. V, J and clone size are taken as reported in that table, and D and trimming were inferred from the DNA itself. The sample profile shows about 120,000 clones; 88% of them were found once. The ten largest clones represent approximately 1% of the sample.

With respect to this clone: No cognate antigen has been identified for it. No base quality information exists; no much larger clone differs at one position.

The sequence derives from a woman of 80 years or more with acute or convalescent COVID-19. The sequenced sample was peripheral blood. The chain uses TRBV4-1 and TRBJ1-1, with an unclear D gene assignment. CDR3 sequence: CASSQGRDTEAFF. The sequenced DNA: TGCGCCAGCAGCCAAGGGAGGGACACTGAAGCTTTCTTT.